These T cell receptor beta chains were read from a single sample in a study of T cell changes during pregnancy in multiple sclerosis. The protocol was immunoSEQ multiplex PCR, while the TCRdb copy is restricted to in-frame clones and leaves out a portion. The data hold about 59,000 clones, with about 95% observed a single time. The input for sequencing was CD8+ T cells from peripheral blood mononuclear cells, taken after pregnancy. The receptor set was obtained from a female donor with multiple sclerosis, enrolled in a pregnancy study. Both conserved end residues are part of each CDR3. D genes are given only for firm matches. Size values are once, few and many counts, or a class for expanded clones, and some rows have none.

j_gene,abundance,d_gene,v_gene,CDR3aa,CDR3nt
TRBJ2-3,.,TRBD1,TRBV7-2,CANSLWDSSTDTQYF,TGTGCCAACAGCTTATGGGACAGTAGCACAGATACGCAGTATTTT
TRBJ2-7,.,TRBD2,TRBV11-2,CASSSSGTPYEQYF,TGTGCCAGCAGCTCTAGCGGAACCCCCTACGAGCAGTACTTC
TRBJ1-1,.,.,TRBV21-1,CASSKERGTGDTEAFF,TGTGCCAGCAGCAAAGAAAGAGGGACAGGGGACACTGAAGCTTTCTTT
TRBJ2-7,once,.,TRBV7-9,CATTSGTTYEQYF,TGTGCCACCACGTCCGGGACAACCTACGAGCAGTACTTC
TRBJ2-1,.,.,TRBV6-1,CASSFLNEQFF,TGTGCCAGCAGCTTCTTGAATGAGCAGTTCTTC
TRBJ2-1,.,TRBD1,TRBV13,CASSPRTGVLYNEQFF,TGTGCCAGCAGCCCTCGGACAGGGGTTCTCTACAATGAGCAGTTCTTC
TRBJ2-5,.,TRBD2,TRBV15,CATSRPGLGGETQYF,TGTGCCACCAGCCGACCGGGACTAGGGGGTGAGACCCAGTACTTC
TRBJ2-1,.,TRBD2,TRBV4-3,CASSLSGSSYNEQFF,TGCGCCAGCAGCCTTAGCGGGAGCTCCTACAATGAGCAGTTCTTC
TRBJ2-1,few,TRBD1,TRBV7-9,CASSPGQGAFPEQFF,TGTGCCAGCAGCCCCGGACAGGGGGCCTTTCCTGAGCAGTTCTTC
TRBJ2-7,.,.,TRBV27,CASSLSRSYEQYF,TGTGCCAGCAGTTTATCTCGCTCCTACGAGCAGTACTTC
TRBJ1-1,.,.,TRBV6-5,CASSYSRVNTEAFF,TGTGCCAGCAGTTACTCGAGGGTTAACACTGAAGCTTTCTTT
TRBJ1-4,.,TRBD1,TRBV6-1,CASSEGQGFEKLFF,TGTGCCAGCAGTGAAGGACAGGGTTTTGAAAAACTGTTTTTT
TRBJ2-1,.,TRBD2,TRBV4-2,CASSQGLAGREQFF,TGTGCCAGCAGCCAAGGACTAGCCGGAAGGGAGCAGTTCTTC
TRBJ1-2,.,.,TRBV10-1,CASSGKAASGLYGYTF,TGCGCCAGCAGTGGAAAGGCCGCTTCCGGACTATATGGCTACACCTTC
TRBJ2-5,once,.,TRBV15,CATSRDLTTRQETQYF,TGTGCCACCAGCAGAGATCTCACTACCCGTCAAGAGACCCAGTACTTC
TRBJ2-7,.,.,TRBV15,CATSRDRASYEQYF,TGTGCCACCAGCAGAGACAGGGCCTCCTACGAGCAGTACTTC
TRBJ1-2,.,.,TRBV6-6,CASSYAQGSDYGYTF,TGTGCCAGCAGTTACGCGCAGGGGTCGGACTATGGCTACACCTTC
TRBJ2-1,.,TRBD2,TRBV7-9,CASSLSRAGTSSTEQFF,TGTGCCAGCAGCTTATCCCGGGCCGGGACTAGTTCGACTGAGCAGTTCTTC
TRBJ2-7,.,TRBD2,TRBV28,CASSVTGGPWYEQYF,TGTGCCAGCAGTGTAACGGGAGGGCCTTGGTACGAGCAGTACTTC
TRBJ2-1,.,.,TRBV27,CASSSTRFNEQFF,TGTGCCAGCAGCTCGACTAGATTCAATGAGCAGTTCTTC
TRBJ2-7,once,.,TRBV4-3,CASSQRETGAYEQYF,TGCGCCAGCAGCCAAAGAGAGACGGGAGCCTACGAGCAGTACTTC
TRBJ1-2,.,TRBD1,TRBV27,CASSPRGPNGYTF,TGTGCCAGCAGTCCCAGGGGGCCAAACGGCTACACCTTC
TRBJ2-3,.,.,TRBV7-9,CASSEESLDTQYF,TGTGCCAGCAGCGAGGAGAGCTTGGATACGCAGTATTTT
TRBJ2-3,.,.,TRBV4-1,CASSHRLSLSTDTQYF,TGCGCCAGCAGCCACAGACTCTCCTTATCCACAGATACGCAGTATTTT
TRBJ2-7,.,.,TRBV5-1,CASRTGHEQYF,TGCGCCAGCCGAACAGGCCACGAGCAGTACTTC
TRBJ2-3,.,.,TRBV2,CASSAIQGQYF,TGTGCCAGCAGTGCCATTCAGGGGCAGTATTTT